The 3 T cell receptor beta chains below all came from one sample that was sequenced in a study of response to subunit inactivated influenza vaccine. TCRdb passed the RT-PCR reads through MiXCR, listing each CDR3 protein once. In the table there are around 490,000 distinct CDR3 sequences, 6% to 9% of which are singletons. The sequences come from PBMCs from blood, collected less than 30 months after vaccination. The receptors derive from a man in his fifties or sixties who received an inactivated influenza vaccine.

This clonotype appeared a few times. The V call is TRBV6-5, the J call TRBJ2-1, with TRBD2 matching 11 bases. Germline CDR1 and CDR2: MNHEY and SVGAGI. This CDR3 contains 16 residues. The junction had 5 bases not matched to a gene; V was cut back by 0 bases and J by 7 bases. The CDR3 nucleotides are TGTGCCAGCAGTTACTCTACTAGCGGGGGACAAAATGAGCAGTTCTTC. It yields the protein CASSYSTSGGQNEQFF.

The chain uses TRBV5-5 and TRBJ2-5; D gene unclear. Trimming took off 2 bases at V and 2 bases at J, with 7 bases between the two ends. CDR3 length: 13 residues. From germline, CDR1 is SGHKS and CDR2 YYEKEE (reference sequence). The CDR3 region is CASSFLAQETQYF. The CDR3, as DNA: TGTGCCAGCAGCTTCTTAGCTCAAGAGACCCAGTACTTC.

This sequence joins TRBV12-3 or TRBV12-4 and TRBJ2-3, with 7 positions matching TRBD2. The ends lost 0 bases at V and 2 bases at J; junction bases unmatched: 2. This CDR3 contains 15 residues. For the CDR3, the DNA is TGTGCCAGCAGTTTAGCGGGGGGGACCACAGATACGCAGTATTTT. Its protein is CASSLAGGTTDTQYF.